A few counts support the clone carrying this T cell receptor (beta chain). The antigen remains unidentified. The data are from a study of blood T cells in healthy people across ages. Notes on the study in general: Across the age range, TCR beta diversity per million T cells fell in a roughly linear way.

Primers used in a second PCR of about 6 to 11 cycles were a sample-barcoded 5' primer and a J-beta primer mix. TCRdb analysed the 5' RACE reads with MiXCR anew, one entry per CDR3 protein. The sample lists some 1 million distinct CDR3 sequences, 40% to 55% occurring once. This sequence originates from a woman in her fifties or sixties in good health. Material for sequencing was blood.

The CDR3 region is CSSSGRSSYEQYF. DNA of the CDR3: TGCAGCTCTAGCGGGAGGAGCTCCTACGAGCAGTACTTC. This rearrangement joins TRBV20-1 to TRBJ2-7; 11 nucleotides agree with TRBD2. There are 13 residues in the CDR3. CDR1 is DFQATT and CDR2 is SNEGSKA in the germline V gene (reference sequence).